This paragraph reports one T cell receptor (beta chain). Its specificity is not known. Germline-derived CDR1 and CDR2 are SGHRS and YFSETQ. The V end lost 0 bases, the J end lost 3 bases, and 10 bases lay between the germline ends. CDR3 length: 15 residues. The sample comes from a study of post-analysis software for immune sequencing data. For the study at large: The courses of disease that were included comprised relapsing-remitting, secondary progressive and progressive-relapsing multiple sclerosis.

Carried by the TCR beta cDNA libraries were unique molecular identifiers. MiXCR, applied by TCRdb to the PCR reads, yields one record per CDR3 protein. Among hundreds of thousands of distinct CDR3 sequences listed, less than 35% were seen once. Notes on the study in general: About five TRBV segments (TRBV5-6, TRBV5-1 and TRBV20-1 among them) occurred more frequently in patients than in controls. In multiple sclerosis, normalized Chao1 diversity was significantly below that of controls.

The sample consisted of blood. The receptor's source is a girl under 18 with multiple sclerosis. The chain links TRBV5-1 to TRBJ2-1; maybe TRBD1 (5 bases). The CDR3 nucleotides are TGCGCCAGCAGCTTGGAGGGGTTCAGCTACAATGAGCAGTTCTTC. It encodes CASSLEGFSYNEQFF. The full variable domain, its missing parts supplied by reference TRBV5-1 and TRBJ2-1, is KAGVTQTPRYLIKTRGQQVTLSCSPISGHRSVSWYQQTPGQGLQFLFEYFSETQRNKGNFPGRFSGRQFSNSRSEMNVSTLELGDSALYLCASSLEGFSYNEQFFGPGTRLTVL.